The entry that follows covers one T cell receptor beta chain sequence. A much larger clone lies one base from this, so it may be a read error. V gave up 3 bases and J gave up 4 bases; unmatched junction bases: 8. The V gene's germline CDR1 is SGHTA and CDR2 FQGNSA. The CDR3 has 16 residues. The entry originates in a study of T-cell reconstitution after alpha-beta-depleted transplantation in children. Preparing the TCRbeta library involved the use of unique molecular identifiers. TCRdb itself ran the PCR reads through MiXCR, one entry per CDR3 protein. This sample has 400,000 to 500,000 distinct CDR3 sequences, with 9.5% to 13% found just once.

The specimen comprised PBMCs from the stem cell graft donor, sampled from the stem cell graft. V gene TRBV7-2 combines with J gene TRBJ2-3, with 9 bases identical to TRBD2. This receptor was identified in a human donor who donated a stem cell graft to a child with acute myeloid leukemia. The CDR3 region has the DNA TGTGCCAGCAGCTTGGGAGCGGGAGGCCGCGCAGATACGCAGTATTTT. It is translated as CASSLGAGGRADTQYF.